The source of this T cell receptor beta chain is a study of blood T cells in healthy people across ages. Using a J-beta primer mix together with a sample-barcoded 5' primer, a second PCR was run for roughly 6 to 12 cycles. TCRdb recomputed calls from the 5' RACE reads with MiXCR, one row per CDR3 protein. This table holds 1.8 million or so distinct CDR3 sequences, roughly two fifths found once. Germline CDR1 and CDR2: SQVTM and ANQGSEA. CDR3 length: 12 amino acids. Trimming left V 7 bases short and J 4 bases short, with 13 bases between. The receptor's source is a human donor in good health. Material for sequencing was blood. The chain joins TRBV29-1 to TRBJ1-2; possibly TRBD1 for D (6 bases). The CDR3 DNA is TGCAGCGGGGGACAACCGCGCTATGGCTACACCTTC. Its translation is CSGGQPRYGYTF.